These 18 T cell receptor beta chains came from one sample sequenced in a study of T cell responses to AZD1222 COVID-19 vaccine. Profiled with immunoSEQ multiplex PCR; TCRdb holds only in-frame clones, not every one. The table shows about 180,000 clones, with 85% to 90% occurring only once. The material was peripheral blood, obtained on day 0 of AZD1222 vaccination. The receptors stem from an adult in good health.

V and J are TRBV30 and TRBJ1-1; D unclear. The CDR3 has 12 amino acids. The V gene's germline CDR1 is GTSNPN and CDR2 SVGIG (reference sequence). V was clipped by 2 bases and J by 4 bases, with 8 bases between them. The CDR3 loop is CAWSFVSTEAFF. In nucleotides, the CDR3 is TGTGCCTGGAGTTTTGTGAGCACTGAAGCTTTCTTT.

This chain uses TRBV2 with TRBJ1-1; D is unclear. The CDR3 has 14 amino acids. V shed 5 bases and J shed 1 base, with 11 bases lying between them. Germline lookup yields CDR1 SNHLY and CDR2 FYNNEI. The CDR3 sequence: CASSKEAENTEAFF. The DNA for the CDR3 is TGTGCCAGCAGTAAAGAGGCAGAGAACACTGAAGCTTTCTTT.

This clone was found once. This chain's CDR3 is CAASGQYGYTF. Written as DNA, the CDR3 is TGTGCCGCCTCGGGACAGTATGGCTACACCTTC. The chain couples TRBV6-5 to TRBJ1-2; TRBD1 matches at 7 bases. The junction had 5 bases not matched to a gene; V was cut back by 11 bases and J by 5 bases. The germline V gene has CDR1 MNHEY and CDR2 SVGAGI. This CDR3 has 11 residues.

The chain carries TRBV30 and TRBJ2-3; no firm D call. The CDR3 sequence is 14 residues long. Per germline, CDR1 GTSNPN and CDR2 SVGIG (reference sequence). Trimming took off 3 bases at V and 4 bases at J, with 14 bases between the two ends. The DNA for the CDR3 is TGTGCCTGGAGGCACGGGTCCGCCGCAGATACGCAGTATTTT. It encodes CAWRHGSAADTQYF.

This chain connects TRBV7-8 to TRBJ1-1; tentatively, D is TRBD1 (5 bases). V lost 2 bases, J lost 4 bases, and 20 bases lay in between. Looked up from germline, CDR1 is SGHVS and CDR2 is FQNEAQ. There are 17 residues in the CDR3. The CDR3 coding sequence is TGTGCCAGCAGCTTATTGGTCCGCGTACAGGATGGCACTGAAGCTTTCTTT. This translates into CASSLLVRVQDGTEAFF.

The CDR3 loop reads CASSLGRQNTEAFF. The CDR3 bases are TGTGCCAGCAGCTTGGGCAGACAAAACACTGAAGCTTTCTTT. The V call is TRBV5-6, the J call TRBJ1-1; D ambiguous. This CDR3 is built from 14 residues. CDR1 is SGHDT and CDR2 is YYEEEE in the germline V gene. Trimming shortened V by 0 bases and J by 2 bases, and 8 bases separated the two germline ends.

The rearrangement links TRBV12-3 or TRBV12-4 to TRBJ1-1, with D possibly TRBD1 on 5 matching bases. With 0 bases removed from V and 11 bases from J, the gap between germline ends came to 10 bases. This CDR3 is 12 amino acids long. This CDR3 is CASSLAGTGAFF. The CDR3 DNA reads as TGTGCCAGCAGTTTAGCGGGGACTGGCGCTTTCTTT.

This clone was recorded only once. The chain carries TRBV7-9 and TRBJ1-1, with D unresolved. The CDR3 has 13 amino acids. Trimming pared 3 bases from V and 4 bases from J, leaving 9 bases between. Germline CDR1 SEHNR, CDR2 FQNEAQ (reference sequence). CDR3 DNA: TGTGCCAGCAGCTTGACTAAAGGCACTGAAGCTTTCTTT. Translated, it gives CASSLTKGTEAFF. Based on the CDR3 plus reference TRBV7-9 and TRBJ1-1, the full variable domain is DTGVSQNPRHKITKRGQNVTFRCDPISEHNRLYWYRQTLGQGPEFLTYFQNEAQLEKSRLLSDRFSAERPKGSFSTLEIQRTEQGDSAMYLCASSLTKGTEAFFGQGTRLTVV.

The chain links TRBV4-1 to TRBJ1-5; no firm D call. The CDR3 has 14 residues. Germline lookup yields CDR1 MGHRA and CDR2 YSYEKL. V was trimmed by 4 bases and J by 9 bases, leaving 16 bases between them. The CDR3 DNA reads as TGCGCCAGCAGCCCCCAGTCGGAAGGGCGGCCCCAGCATTTT. Translation: CASSPQSEGRPQHF.

The chain carries TRBV27 and TRBJ2-5; a weak D match, TRBD1 (6 bases). Germline V CDR1 and CDR2: MNHEY, SMNVEV (reference sequence). Trimming took 4 bases from V and 0 from J, leaving 15 bases between them. The length of the CDR3 is 16 residues. The CDR3 here is CASSYRQDTYQETQYF. The CDR3 coding sequence is TGTGCCAGCAGTTACAGACAGGATACCTACCAAGAGACCCAGTACTTC.

This clone occurred once. V usage is TRBV18 and J usage is TRBJ1-1; tentatively, D is TRBD1 (6 bases). The CDR3 covers 14 residues. Germline loops: CDR1 KGHSH, CDR2 LQKENI. Trimming stripped 3 bases from V and 2 bases from J, with 10 bases between. The CDR3 DNA sequence: TGTGCCAGCTCACCTAAACAGGGAAACACTGAAGCTTTCTTT. Translation gives CASSPKQGNTEAFF.

This chain joins TRBV7-8 and TRBJ2-3; D possibly corresponds to TRBD1 (7 bases). Trimming removed 5 bases at V and 6 bases at J, with 15 bases between. Per germline, CDR1 SGHVS and CDR2 FQNEAQ. The CDR3 sequence is 14 residues long. The chain's CDR3 is CASSAQGGVDTQYF. CDR3 sequence (DNA): TGTGCCAGCAGCGCCCAGGGGGGTGTGGATACGCAGTATTTT.

The V and J genes are TRBV28 and TRBJ2-3; 9 positions match TRBD2. This CDR3 spans 17 amino acids. Per the germline V gene, CDR1 is MDHEN and CDR2 is SYDVKM. Unmatched junction bases numbered 5, after V lost 1 base and J lost 0 bases. CDR3 sequence (DNA): TGTGCCAGCAGTTTATACGGGACTAGCCAAAGCACAGATACGCAGTATTTT. This sequence encodes CASSLYGTSQSTDTQYF.

The J gene is TRBJ2-7, the V gene TRBV6-2 or TRBV6-3, with D possibly being TRBD2 (6 bases). The CDR3 covers 13 residues. Per the germline V gene, CDR1 is MNHEY and CDR2 is SVGEGT. Trimming shortened V by 6 bases and J by 1 base, and 10 bases separated the two germline ends. CDR3 nucleotide sequence: TGTGCCAGCAGCGGGACTTTTTCCTACGAGCAGTACTTC. This sequence encodes CASSGTFSYEQYF.

The genes are TRBV9 and TRBJ1-1; 8 positions agree with TRBD1. After removal of 4 bases from V and 1 base from J, the junction contained 6 bases not matched to a gene. CDR3 length equals 15 residues. Germline V gives CDR1 SGDLS, CDR2 YYNGEE. CDR3 amino acids: CASSLSGGRNTEAFF. The CDR3 bases are TGTGCCAGCAGCCTTTCAGGGGGCCGGAACACTGAAGCTTTCTTT.

For the CDR3, the DNA is TGTGCCAGCAGCTTAGCACCAGGGTATAGCAATCAGCCCCAGCATTTT. As protein: CASSLAPGYSNQPQHF. The rearrangement uses TRBV7-2 and TRBJ1-5; maybe TRBD1 (5 bases). The CDR3 totals 16 residues. The V end was cut by 0 bases, the J end by 0 bases, with 9 bases between. CDR1 is SGHTA and CDR2 is FQGNSA in the germline V gene.

The chain is built from TRBV6-5 and TRBJ1-4; no reliable D call. The CDR3 loop spans 15 amino acids. Trimming took off 0 bases at V and 4 bases at J, with 9 bases between the two ends. CDR1 MNHEY and CDR2 SVGAGI come from the germline V gene. This CDR3 reads CASSYSGGVNEKLFF. Here the CDR3 DNA reads TGTGCCAGCAGTTACTCGGGTGGGGTTAATGAAAAACTGTTTTTT.

This chain links TRBV6-5 with TRBJ1-5; 7 nucleotides line up with TRBD1. From germline, CDR1 is MNHEY and CDR2 SVGAGI. This CDR3 comprises 15 residues. V was pared by 7 bases and J by 4 bases, with 10 bases of the junction left unmatched. The CDR3: CASTAMDRPNQPQHF. The CDR3 DNA sequence: TGTGCCAGCACCGCCATGGACAGGCCGAATCAGCCCCAGCATTTT.